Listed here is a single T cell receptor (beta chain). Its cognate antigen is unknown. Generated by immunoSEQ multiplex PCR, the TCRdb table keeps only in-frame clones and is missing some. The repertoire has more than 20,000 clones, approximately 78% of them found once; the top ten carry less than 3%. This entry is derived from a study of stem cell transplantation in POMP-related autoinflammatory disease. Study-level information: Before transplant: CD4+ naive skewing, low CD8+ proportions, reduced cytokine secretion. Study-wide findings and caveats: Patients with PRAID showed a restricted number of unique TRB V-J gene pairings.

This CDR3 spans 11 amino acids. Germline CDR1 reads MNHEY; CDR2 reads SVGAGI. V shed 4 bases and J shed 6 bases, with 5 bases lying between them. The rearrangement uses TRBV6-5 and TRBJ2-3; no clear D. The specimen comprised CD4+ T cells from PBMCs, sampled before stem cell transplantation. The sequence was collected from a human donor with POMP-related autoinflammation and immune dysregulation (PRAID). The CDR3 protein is CASSLSDTQYF. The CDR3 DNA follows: TGTGCCAGCAGTTTATCCGATACGCAGTATTTT.